Below, 2 T cell receptor beta chains from the same sample are listed, as sequenced in a study of regulatory T cells in long-lasting Graves disease (dated by TCRdb to about 2021). The method was multiplex PCR. Sequencing took place on an Illumina HiSeq 4000. iRepertoire HTBI primers and Arm-PCR amplification of CDR3 regions were used to construct TCR beta libraries. Starting from the raw public reads, TCRdb applied fastp trimming at Q25, assembled clones with MiXCR and retained in-frame beta chains. Each entry is one CDR3 protein sequence, shown with its most common DNA and genes. Counted in this sample were around 400,000 distinct CDR3 sequences; over 9.5% of them appeared once. The ten largest clones add up to approximately 17% of the sample. This sample's time point label indicates: newly diagnosed GD, antithyroid drugs for less than 3 months. For both TCR sequencing and RNA sequencing, RNA was extracted from PBMCs in TRIzol.

This sample was shared with a second study, whose subject was T cells in Graves' hyperthyroidism and ophthalmopathy.

Here the sequenced sample was peripheral blood mononuclear cells (PBMCs), taken at new diagnosis, from a patient treated with antithyroid drugs. The receptors were gathered from a woman between 18 and 29 years old with Graves disease. Donor details come from another sample of the same person, matched by shared clones.

The chain links TRBV4-1 to TRBJ2-2; D unresolved. The CDR3 totals 16 residues. Trimming pared 4 bases from V and 0 bases from J, leaving 12 bases between. Germline loops: CDR1 MGHRA, CDR2 YSYEKL. CDR3 in amino acids: CASSPDSSPNTGELFF. CDR3 coding DNA: TGCGCCAGCAGCCCGGATAGCAGCCCGAACACCGGGGAGCTGTTTTTT.

The chain has TRBV9 and TRBJ1-2; D gene unclear. This CDR3 region has 14 residues. Germline V lookup: CDR1 SGDLS, CDR2 YYNGEE. Trimming stripped 0 bases from V and 4 bases from J, with 10 bases between. CDR3: CASSVEARSYGYTF. The CDR3 coding sequence is TGTGCCAGCAGCGTAGAGGCCAGGAGCTATGGCTACACCTTC.